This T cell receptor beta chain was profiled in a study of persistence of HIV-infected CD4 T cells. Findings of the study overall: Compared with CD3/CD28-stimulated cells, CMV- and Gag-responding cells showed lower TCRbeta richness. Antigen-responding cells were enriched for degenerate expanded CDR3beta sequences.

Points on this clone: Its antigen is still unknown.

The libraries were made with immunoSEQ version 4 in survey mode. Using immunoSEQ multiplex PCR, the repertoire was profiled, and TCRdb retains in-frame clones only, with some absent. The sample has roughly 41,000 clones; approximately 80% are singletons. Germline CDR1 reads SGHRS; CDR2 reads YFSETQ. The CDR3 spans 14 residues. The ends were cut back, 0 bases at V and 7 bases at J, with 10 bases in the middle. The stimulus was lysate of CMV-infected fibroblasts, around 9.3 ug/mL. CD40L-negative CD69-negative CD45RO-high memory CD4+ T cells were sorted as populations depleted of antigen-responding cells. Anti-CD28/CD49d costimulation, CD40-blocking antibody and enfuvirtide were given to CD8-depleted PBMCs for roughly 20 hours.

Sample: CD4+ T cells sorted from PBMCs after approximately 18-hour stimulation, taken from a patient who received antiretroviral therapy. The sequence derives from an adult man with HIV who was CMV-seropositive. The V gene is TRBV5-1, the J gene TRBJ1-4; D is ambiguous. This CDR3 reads CASSLGREGEKLFF. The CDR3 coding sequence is TGCGCCAGCAGCTTGGGGAGGGAAGGTGAAAAACTGTTTTTT.